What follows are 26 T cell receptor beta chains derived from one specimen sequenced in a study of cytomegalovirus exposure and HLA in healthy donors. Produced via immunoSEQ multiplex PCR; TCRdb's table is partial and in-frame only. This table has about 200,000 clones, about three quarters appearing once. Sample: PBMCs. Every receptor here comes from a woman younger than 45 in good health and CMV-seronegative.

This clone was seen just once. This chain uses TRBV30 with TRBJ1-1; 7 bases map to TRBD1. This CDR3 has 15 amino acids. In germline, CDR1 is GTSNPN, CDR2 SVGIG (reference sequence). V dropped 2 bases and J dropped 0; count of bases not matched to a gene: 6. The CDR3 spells CAWSTTGTVNTEAFF. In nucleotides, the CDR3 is TGTGCCTGGAGTACGACCGGGACAGTGAACACTGAAGCTTTCTTT.

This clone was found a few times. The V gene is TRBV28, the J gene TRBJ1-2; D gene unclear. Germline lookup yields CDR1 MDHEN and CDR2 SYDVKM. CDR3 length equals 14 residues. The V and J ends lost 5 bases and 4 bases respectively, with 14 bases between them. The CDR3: CASSIPSRGYGYTF. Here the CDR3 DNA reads TGTGCCAGCAGTATACCCTCTCGGGGCTATGGCTACACCTTC.

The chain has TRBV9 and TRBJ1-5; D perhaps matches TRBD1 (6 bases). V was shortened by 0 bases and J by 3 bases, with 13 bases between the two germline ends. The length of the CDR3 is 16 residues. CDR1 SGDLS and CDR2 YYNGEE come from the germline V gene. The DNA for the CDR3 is TGTGCCAGCAGCGTAGGGGCAGGGGAGATCAATCAGCCCCAGCATTTT. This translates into CASSVGAGEINQPQHF. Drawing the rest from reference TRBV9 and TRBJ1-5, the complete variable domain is DSGVTQTPKHLITATGQRVTLRCSPRSGDLSVYWYQQSLDQGLQFLIQYYNGEERAKGNILERFSAQQFPDLHSELNLSSLELGDSALYFCASSVGAGEINQPQHFGDGTRLSIL.

CDR3 DNA: TGTGCCAGCAGCGTAGACGGCCAAGAGACCCAGTACTTC. Amino acids: CASSVDGQETQYF. V is TRBV9 and J is TRBJ2-5; unclear D gene. Trimming took off 0 bases at V and 1 base at J, with 4 bases between the two ends. This CDR3 region has 13 residues. Germline V CDR1 and CDR2: SGDLS, YYNGEE. The whole variable domain, filled in from reference TRBV9 and TRBJ2-5, reads DSGVTQTPKHLITATGQRVTLRCSPRSGDLSVYWYQQSLDQGLQFLIQYYNGEERAKGNILERFSAQQFPDLHSELNLSSLELGDSALYFCASSVDGQETQYFGPGTRLLVL.

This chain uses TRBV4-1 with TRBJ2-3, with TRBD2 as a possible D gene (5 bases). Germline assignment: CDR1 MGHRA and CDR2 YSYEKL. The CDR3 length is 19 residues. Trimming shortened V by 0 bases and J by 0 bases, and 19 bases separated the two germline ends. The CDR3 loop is CASSQDRYGNTISTDTQYF. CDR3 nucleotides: TGCGCCAGCAGCCAAGACAGATACGGGAACACTATAAGCACAGATACGCAGTATTTT.

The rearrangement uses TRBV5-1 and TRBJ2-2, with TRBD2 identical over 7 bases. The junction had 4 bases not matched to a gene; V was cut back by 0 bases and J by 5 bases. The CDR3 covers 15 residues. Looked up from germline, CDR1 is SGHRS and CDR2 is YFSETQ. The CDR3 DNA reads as TGCGCCAGCAGCTTGGAGGCTAGCGGTACCGGGGAGCTGTTTTTT. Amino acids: CASSLEASGTGELFF.

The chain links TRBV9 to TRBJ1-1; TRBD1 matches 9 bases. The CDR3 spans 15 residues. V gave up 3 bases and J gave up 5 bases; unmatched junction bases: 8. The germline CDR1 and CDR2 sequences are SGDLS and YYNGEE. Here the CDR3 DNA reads TGTGCCAGCAGCGCCCAACAGGGGGCGAGTACTGAAGCTTTCTTT. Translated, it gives CASSAQQGASTEAFF.

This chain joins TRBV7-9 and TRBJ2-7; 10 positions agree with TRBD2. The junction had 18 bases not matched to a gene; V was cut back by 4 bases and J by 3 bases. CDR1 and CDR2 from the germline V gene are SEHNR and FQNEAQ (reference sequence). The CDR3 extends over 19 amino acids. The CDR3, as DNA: TGTGCCAGCAGCTCAAAAACGGGACTAGCGAAGATAGGGCTCTACGAGCAGTACTTC. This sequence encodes CASSSKTGLAKIGLYEQYF.

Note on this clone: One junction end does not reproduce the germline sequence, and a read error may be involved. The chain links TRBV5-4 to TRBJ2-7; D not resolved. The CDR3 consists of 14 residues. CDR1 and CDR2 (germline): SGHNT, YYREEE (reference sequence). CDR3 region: CASSLGADIYKQYF. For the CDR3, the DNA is TGTGCCAGCAGCTTGGGGGCAGATATCTACAAGCAGTACTTC.

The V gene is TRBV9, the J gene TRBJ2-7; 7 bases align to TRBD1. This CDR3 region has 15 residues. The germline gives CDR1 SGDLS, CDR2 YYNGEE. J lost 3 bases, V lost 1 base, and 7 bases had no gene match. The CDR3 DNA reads TGTGCCAGCAGCGTAAGCCCGACAGGGAACTACGAGCAGTACTTC. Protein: CASSVSPTGNYEQYF. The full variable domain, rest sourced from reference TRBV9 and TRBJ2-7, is DSGVTQTPKHLITATGQRVTLRCSPRSGDLSVYWYQQSLDQGLQFLIQYYNGEERAKGNILERFSAQQFPDLHSELNLSSLELGDSALYFCASSVSPTGNYEQYFGPGTRLTVT.

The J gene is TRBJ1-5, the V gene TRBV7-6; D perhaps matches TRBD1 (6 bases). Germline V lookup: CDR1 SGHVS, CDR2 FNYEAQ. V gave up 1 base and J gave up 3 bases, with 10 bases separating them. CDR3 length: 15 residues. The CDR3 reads CASSLDSGANQPQHF. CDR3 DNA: TGTGCCAGCAGCTTAGACTCAGGGGCCAATCAGCCCCAGCATTTT. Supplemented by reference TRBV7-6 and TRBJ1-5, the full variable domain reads GAGVSQSPRYKVTKRGQDVALRCDPISGHVSLYWYRQALGQGPEFLTYFNYEAQQDKSGLPNDRFSAERPEGSISTLTIQRTEQRDSAMYRCASSLDSGANQPQHFGDGTRLSIL.

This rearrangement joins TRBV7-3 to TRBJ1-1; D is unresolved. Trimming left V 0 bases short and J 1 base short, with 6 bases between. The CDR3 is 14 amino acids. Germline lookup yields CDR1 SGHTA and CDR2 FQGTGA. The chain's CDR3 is CASSLTARNTEAFF. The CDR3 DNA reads TGTGCCAGCAGCTTAACGGCCCGGAACACTGAAGCTTTCTTT.

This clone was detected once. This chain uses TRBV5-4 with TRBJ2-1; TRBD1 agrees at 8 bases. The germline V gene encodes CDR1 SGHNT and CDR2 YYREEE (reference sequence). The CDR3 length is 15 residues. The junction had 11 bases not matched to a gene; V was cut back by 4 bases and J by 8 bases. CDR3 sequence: CASSTQDRVAYEQFF. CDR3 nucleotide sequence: TGTGCCAGCAGCACCCAGGACAGGGTTGCCTATGAGCAGTTCTTC.

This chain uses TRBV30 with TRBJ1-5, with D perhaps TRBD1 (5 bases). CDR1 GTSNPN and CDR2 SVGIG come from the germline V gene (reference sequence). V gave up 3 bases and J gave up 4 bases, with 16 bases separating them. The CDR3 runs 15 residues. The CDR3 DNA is TGTGCCTGGAGCCCTAGGGGCAAGGGGAATCAGCCCCAGCATTTT. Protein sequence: CAWSPRGKGNQPQHF.

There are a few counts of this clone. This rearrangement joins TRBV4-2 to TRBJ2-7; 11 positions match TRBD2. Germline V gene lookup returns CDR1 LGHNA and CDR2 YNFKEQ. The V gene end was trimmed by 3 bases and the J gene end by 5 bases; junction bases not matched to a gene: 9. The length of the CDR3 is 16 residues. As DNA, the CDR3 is TGTGCCAGCAGCCAGGGGGGGACTAGCGGATTCCACGAGCAGTACTTC. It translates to CASSQGGTSGFHEQYF.

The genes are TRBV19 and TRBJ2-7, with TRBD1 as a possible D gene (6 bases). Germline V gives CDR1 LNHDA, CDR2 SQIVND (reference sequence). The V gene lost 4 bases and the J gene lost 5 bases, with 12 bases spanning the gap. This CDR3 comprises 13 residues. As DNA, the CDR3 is TGTGCCAGTAGTAAAAACAGGGACCACGAGCAGTACTTC. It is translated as CASSKNRDHEQYF.

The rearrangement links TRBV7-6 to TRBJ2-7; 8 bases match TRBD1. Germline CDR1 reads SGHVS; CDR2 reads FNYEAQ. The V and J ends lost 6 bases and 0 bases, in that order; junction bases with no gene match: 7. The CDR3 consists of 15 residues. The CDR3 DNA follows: TGTGCCAGCAGTTTCGGGACAGGCAACTCCTACGAGCAGTACTTC. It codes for CASSFGTGNSYEQYF.

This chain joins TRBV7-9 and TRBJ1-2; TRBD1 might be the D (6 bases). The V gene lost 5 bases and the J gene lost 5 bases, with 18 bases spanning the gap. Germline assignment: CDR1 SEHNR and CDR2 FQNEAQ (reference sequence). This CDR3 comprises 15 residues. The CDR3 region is CASSPILTGSYGYTF. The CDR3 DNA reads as TGTGCCAGCAGCCCCATTCTAACAGGGAGTTATGGCTACACCTTC.

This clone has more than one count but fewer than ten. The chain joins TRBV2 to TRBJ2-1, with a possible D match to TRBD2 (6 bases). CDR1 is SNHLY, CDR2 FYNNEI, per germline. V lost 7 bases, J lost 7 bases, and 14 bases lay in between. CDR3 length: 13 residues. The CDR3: CASTRDFRNEQFF. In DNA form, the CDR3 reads TGTGCCAGCACCCGGGACTTCCGGAATGAGCAGTTCTTC.

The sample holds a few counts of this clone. The CDR3 is CASRDVTGGTYGYTF. For the CDR3, the DNA is TGTGCCAGCAGGGACGTGACAGGGGGGACCTATGGCTACACCTTC. The chain employs TRBV28 and TRBJ1-2, with 9 positions matching TRBD1. CDR3 length: 15 amino acids. CDR1 MDHEN and CDR2 SYDVKM come from the germline V gene. The V and J ends lost 6 bases and 4 bases, in that order; junction bases with no gene match: 9.

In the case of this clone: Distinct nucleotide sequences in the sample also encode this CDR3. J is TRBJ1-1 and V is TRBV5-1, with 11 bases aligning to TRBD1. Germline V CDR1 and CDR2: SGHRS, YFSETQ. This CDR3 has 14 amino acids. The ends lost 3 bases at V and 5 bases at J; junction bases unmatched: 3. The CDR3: CASSSGTGGTEAFF. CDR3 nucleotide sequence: TGCGCCAGCAGCTCTGGGACAGGGGGGACTGAAGCTTTCTTT.

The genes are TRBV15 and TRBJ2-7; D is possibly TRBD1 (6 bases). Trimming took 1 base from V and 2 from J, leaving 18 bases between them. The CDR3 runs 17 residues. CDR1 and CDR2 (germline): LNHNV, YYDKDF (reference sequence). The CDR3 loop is CATSRAPPARGTYEQYF. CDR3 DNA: TGTGCCACCAGCAGAGCACCACCTGCAAGGGGGACCTACGAGCAGTACTTC.

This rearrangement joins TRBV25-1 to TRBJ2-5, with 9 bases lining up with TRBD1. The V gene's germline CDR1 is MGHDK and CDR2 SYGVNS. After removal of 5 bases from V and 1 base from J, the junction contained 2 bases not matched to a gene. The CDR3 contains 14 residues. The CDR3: CASSHRGPQETQYF. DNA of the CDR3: TGTGCCAGCAGTCACAGGGGGCCCCAAGAGACCCAGTACTTC.

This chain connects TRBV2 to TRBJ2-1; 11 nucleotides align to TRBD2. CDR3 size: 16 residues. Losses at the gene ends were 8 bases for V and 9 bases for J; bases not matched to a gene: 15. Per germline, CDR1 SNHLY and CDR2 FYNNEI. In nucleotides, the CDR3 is TGTGCCAGCCCCGGGACTAGCGGCACCTTCGGGAGTGAGCAGTTCTTC. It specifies CASPGTSGTFGSEQFF.

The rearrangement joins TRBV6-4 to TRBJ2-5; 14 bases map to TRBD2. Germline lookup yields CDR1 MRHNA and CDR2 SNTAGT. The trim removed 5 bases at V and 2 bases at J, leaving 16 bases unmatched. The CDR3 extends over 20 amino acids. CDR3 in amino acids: CASSLNTGTSGRLRQETQYF. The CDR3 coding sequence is TGTGCCAGCAGTCTCAACACCGGGACTAGCGGGAGACTTCGGCAAGAGACCCAGTACTTC.

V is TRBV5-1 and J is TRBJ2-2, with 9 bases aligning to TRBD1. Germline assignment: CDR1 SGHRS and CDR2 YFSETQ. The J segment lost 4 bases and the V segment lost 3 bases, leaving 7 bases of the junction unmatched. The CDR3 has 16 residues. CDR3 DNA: TGCGCCAGCAGCTCACAGGGGGCCTCGAGCACCGGGGAGCTGTTTTTT. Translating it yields CASSSQGASSTGELFF.